The 31 T cell receptor beta chains in this list originate from one sample, sequenced in a study of shared clonotypes between healthy human individuals. Method: immunoSEQ multiplex PCR; TCRdb's copy keeps in-frame clones and lacks some. The sample carries roughly 2.4 million clones, 90% to 96% recorded once. The sequencing sample was made of naive CD4+ T cells sorted from blood. Subset described: CD45RA+ positively selected. These TCRs come from a man in his late teens or twenties in good health.

This clone was observed a single time. V and J are TRBV18 and TRBJ1-2; D remains unclear. The CDR3 has 16 residues. V lost 1 base and J lost 3, with 15 bases in between. The germline V gene has CDR1 KGHSH and CDR2 LQKENI. CDR3 in DNA: TGTGCCAGCTCACCACAGTCCCCCCCTGTGGACTATGGCTACACCTTC. It encodes CASSPQSPPVDYGYTF.

This chain connects TRBV4-1 to TRBJ2-3, with 10 bases that match TRBD2. This CDR3 has 16 amino acids. V was pared by 2 bases and J by 2 bases, with 4 bases of the junction left unmatched. Germline V gives CDR1 MGHRA, CDR2 YSYEKL. In nucleotides, the CDR3 is TGCGCCAGCAGCCAAATAGCGGGGGGTCCCACAGATACGCAGTATTTT. Translating it yields CASSQIAGGPTDTQYF.

This clone was seen only a few times. J is TRBJ2-7 and V is TRBV18; weak D call: TRBD1 (5 bases). The CDR3 is 14 residues long. Germline values: CDR1 KGHSH, CDR2 LQKENI. Trimming removed 6 bases at V and 2 bases at J, with 14 bases between. CDR3 region: CASSPQGITYEQYF. The CDR3 region has the DNA TGTGCCAGCTCCCCTCAGGGAATCACCTACGAGCAGTACTTC.

This chain uses TRBV11-2 with TRBJ1-2, with D tentatively TRBD1 (6 bases). CDR3 length: 18 residues. In germline, CDR1 is SGHAT, CDR2 FQNNGV. Trimming left V 1 base short and J 2 bases short, with 20 bases between. CDR3 sequence: CASSLARSGGGGNYGYTF. The CDR3 DNA is TGTGCCAGCAGCTTAGCCCGGTCTGGGGGAGGGGGAAACTATGGCTACACCTTC.

J is TRBJ1-1 and V is TRBV7-9, with 7 bases identical to TRBD1. Germline values: CDR1 SEHNR, CDR2 FQNEAQ (reference sequence). CDR3 length: 15 amino acids. The V gene end was trimmed by 5 bases and the J gene end by 1 base; junction bases not matched to a gene: 7. The CDR3: CASSIEDRTNTEAFF. The CDR3 DNA reads as TGTGCCAGCAGCATAGAGGACAGGACGAACACTGAAGCTTTCTTT.

Of note for this clone: The identical CDR3 is also encoded by other nucleotide sequences in the sample. V is TRBV6-1 and J is TRBJ2-7, with 7 bases matching TRBD1. Germline lookup yields CDR1 MNHNS and CDR2 SASEGT. With V trimmed by 6 bases and J by 2 bases, 7 bases remained unmatched. The CDR3 extends over 14 amino acids. CDR3 bases: TGTGCCAGCAGCGCCTACAGGGGCCCCTACGAGCAGTACTTC. Its translation: CASSAYRGPYEQYF.

This clone showed up just once. The rearrangement uses TRBV9 and TRBJ2-7, with D perhaps TRBD1 (5 bases). The V end was cut by 0 bases, the J end by 2 bases, with 12 bases between. The CDR3 extends over 15 amino acids. Germline V gene sequence: CDR1 SGDLS, CDR2 YYNGEE. DNA of the CDR3: TGTGCCAGCAGCGTAGCTGCAGGGAACCCCTACGAGCAGTACTTC. It yields the protein CASSVAAGNPYEQYF.

This chain connects TRBV30 to TRBJ2-7; 8 positions agree with TRBD1. CDR3 size: 12 residues. The germline V gene encodes CDR1 GTSNPN and CDR2 SVGIG (reference sequence). The V segment lost 4 bases and the J segment 5 bases; nucleotides outside the gene matches: 4. CDR3 loop: CAWKWTGNEQYF. The CDR3, as DNA: TGTGCCTGGAAGTGGACAGGGAACGAGCAGTACTTC. Using reference TRBV30 and TRBJ2-7 for the parts outside the CDR3, the full variable domain is SQTIHQWPATLVQPVGSPLSLECTVEGTSNPNLYWYRQAAGRGLQLLFYSVGIGQISSEVPQNLSASRPQDRQFILSSKKLLLSDSGFYLCAWKWTGNEQYFGPGTRLTVT.

This chain joins TRBV5-1 and TRBJ2-7, with D possibly being TRBD1 (6 bases). With 0 bases removed from V and 2 bases from J, the gap between germline ends came to 12 bases. The length of the CDR3 is 15 residues. Germline CDR1 reads SGHRS; CDR2 reads YFSETQ. The CDR3: CASSLAGTYAYEQYF. As DNA, the CDR3 is TGCGCCAGCAGCTTGGCCGGGACATACGCCTACGAGCAGTACTTC.

The V call is TRBV27, the J call TRBJ2-7; a weak D match, TRBD1 (5 bases). V lost 7 bases and J lost 3, with 16 bases in between. CDR3 length equals 14 residues. Germline V CDR1 and CDR2: MNHEY, SMNVEV (reference sequence). For the CDR3, the DNA is TGTGCCAGCAACGGAAGGGGCATGGACTACGAGCAGTACTTC. Protein product: CASNGRGMDYEQYF.

Remarks on this clone: The same CDR3 also results from other DNA sequences found in this sample. This chain joins TRBV5-1 and TRBJ2-3; D is perhaps TRBD1 (6 bases). This CDR3 has 14 amino acids. Trimming took 4 bases from V and 2 from J, leaving 11 bases between them. Germline CDR1 reads SGHRS; CDR2 reads YFSETQ. The CDR3: CASSPGQPTDTQYF. In DNA, the CDR3 is TGCGCCAGCAGCCCAGGACAGCCCACAGATACGCAGTATTTT.

The chain joins TRBV7-9 to TRBJ1-1; D not resolved. Germline values: CDR1 SEHNR, CDR2 FQNEAQ (reference sequence). The CDR3 length is 15 residues. The germline V and J ends were trimmed by 1 base and 4 bases, with 13 bases remaining between them. The CDR3 reads CASSLDPQSGTEAFF. The CDR3 nucleotides read TGTGCCAGCAGCTTAGACCCGCAAAGCGGCACTGAAGCTTTCTTT.

The chain has TRBV7-9 and TRBJ2-5; maybe TRBD2 (6 bases). Germline CDR1 and CDR2: SEHNR and FQNEAQ (reference sequence). The CDR3 runs 14 residues. Between the trimmed V and J ends, which lost 4 bases and 5 bases, there was a span of 14 bases. The CDR3 region has the DNA TGTGCCAGCAGCTCGGGGATTAGCGGCGAGACCCAGTACTTC. Its protein is CASSSGISGETQYF.

The chain joins TRBV27 to TRBJ2-1; tentative D call: TRBD1 (6 bases). The germline V and J ends were trimmed by 3 bases and 8 bases, with 11 bases remaining between them. Looked up from germline, CDR1 is MNHEY and CDR2 is SMNVEV (reference sequence). The CDR3 is 13 amino acids. CDR3 protein: CASSLWRTDEQFF. The CDR3 DNA sequence: TGTGCCAGCAGTTTGTGGAGGACAGATGAGCAGTTCTTC.

The rearrangement joins TRBV6-1 to TRBJ2-1; 9 bases agree with TRBD2. Germline assignment: CDR1 MNHNS and CDR2 SASEGT. V lost 1 base and J lost 7; bases outside the gene matches: 11. The CDR3 has 17 amino acids. The CDR3 DNA is TGTGCCAGCAGTGAAGGGGTAGGGCTAGCGGGGAAAAATGAGCAGTTCTTC. It specifies CASSEGVGLAGKNEQFF.

This chain uses TRBV9 with TRBJ2-1; TRBD1 matches at 10 bases. Germline lookup yields CDR1 SGDLS and CDR2 YYNGEE. V shed 0 bases, J shed 8 bases, and the junction held 8 bases outside the gene matches. CDR3 length: 16 amino acids. In DNA, the CDR3 is TGTGCCAGCAGCGTAGTTCCCGGGACAGGGGTCCATGAGCAGTTCTTC. Its protein is CASSVVPGTGVHEQFF.

This clone was picked up one time. The chain combines TRBV18 with TRBJ2-1; no clear D. V was trimmed by 2 bases and J by 1 base, leaving 12 bases between them. Looked up from germline, CDR1 is KGHSH and CDR2 is LQKENI. The CDR3 runs 16 residues. CDR3 amino acids: CASSPVGRLSYNEQFF. The CDR3, as DNA: TGTGCCAGCTCACCAGTGGGCCGGTTATCCTACAATGAGCAGTTCTTC.

This chain connects TRBV5-1 to TRBJ2-1; tentative D call: TRBD2 (5 bases). Germline V lookup: CDR1 SGHRS, CDR2 YFSETQ. There are 13 residues in the CDR3. V lost 0 bases and J 8 bases, leaving 9 bases between the germline ends. The CDR3 protein is CASSLGLRDEQFF. The CDR3 DNA is TGCGCCAGCAGCTTGGGGCTGAGGGATGAGCAGTTCTTC. The complete variable domain, with remaining parts taken from reference TRBV5-1 and TRBJ2-1, reads KAGVTQTPRYLIKTRGQQVTLSCSPISGHRSVSWYQQTPGQGLQFLFEYFSETQRNKGNFPGRFSGRQFSNSRSEMNVSTLELGDSALYLCASSLGLRDEQFFGPGTRLTVL.

This clone was detected only once. The chain employs TRBV7-9 and TRBJ1-2, with D perhaps matching TRBD1 (6 bases). This CDR3 is built from 14 residues. Germline V CDR1 and CDR2: SEHNR, FQNEAQ (reference sequence). V lost 4 bases to trimming and J lost 8 bases, with 17 bases between them. CDR3 in DNA: TGTGCCAGCAGCTCGGACAGCCTCCCAGGCGGCTACACCTTC. Encoded protein: CASSSDSLPGGYTF. Full variable domain (rest looked up from reference TRBV7-9 and TRBJ1-2): DTGVSQNPRHKITKRGQNVTFRCDPISEHNRLYWYRQTLGQGPEFLTYFQNEAQLEKSRLLSDRFSAERPKGSFSTLEIQRTEQGDSAMYLCASSSDSLPGGYTFGSGTRLTVV.

The chain is built from TRBV4-3 and TRBJ2-7, with a tentative D call TRBD1 (6 bases). The CDR3 length is 15 residues. CDR1 is LGHNA and CDR2 is YSLEER in the germline V gene. With 0 bases removed from V and 2 bases from J, the gap between germline ends came to 11 bases. CDR3 region: CASSQDRGTTYEQYF. The DNA for the CDR3 is TGCGCCAGCAGCCAAGATAGGGGGACGACCTACGAGCAGTACTTC.

This clone has a single count. The chain carries TRBV5-6 and TRBJ1-5; possible D gene TRBD1, 5 bases. The CDR3 is 13 residues long. Germline V gives CDR1 SGHDT, CDR2 YYEEEE. The V end was cut by 0 bases, the J end by 7 bases, with 8 bases between. The DNA for the CDR3 is TGTGCCAGCAGCTTGGGGCCAGGGCAGCCCCAGCATTTT. Translation gives CASSLGPGQPQHF.

The chain employs TRBV6-5 and TRBJ1-2; 8 bases fit TRBD1. There are 13 residues in the CDR3. Germline-derived CDR1 and CDR2 are MNHEY and SVGAGI. V was clipped by 8 bases and J by 7 bases; unmatched bases: 9. The CDR3 DNA sequence: TGTGCCAGCTCCGCGCAGGGGGCGCTTGGCTACACCTTC. This translates into CASSAQGALGYTF.

The V and J genes are TRBV29-1 and TRBJ2-2; 7 positions agree with TRBD2. Germline values: CDR1 SQVTM, CDR2 ANQGSEA. There are 15 residues in the CDR3. The junction had 10 bases not matched to a gene; V was cut back by 1 base and J by 8 bases. The CDR3 reads CSVEGGGSSAGELFF. DNA of the CDR3: TGCAGCGTTGAAGGGGGCGGGAGCAGTGCAGGGGAGCTGTTTTTT.

The chain combines TRBV25-1 with TRBJ1-4; the D gene is possibly TRBD1 (5 bases). The CDR3 sequence is 15 residues long. Trimming pared 3 bases from V and 2 bases from J, leaving 10 bases between. Per the germline V gene, CDR1 is MGHDK and CDR2 is SYGVNS. DNA of the CDR3: TGTGCCAGCAGTGAGCCGGGGGGTACTAATGAAAAACTGTTTTTT. Amino acid sequence: CASSEPGGTNEKLFF. Combining the CDR3 with reference TRBV25-1 and TRBJ1-4 gives the whole variable domain EADIYQTPRYLVIGTGKKITLECSQTMGHDKMYWYQQDPGMELHLIHYSYGVNSTEKGDLSSESTVSRIRTEHFPLTLESARPSHTSQYLCASSEPGGTNEKLFFGSGTQLSVL.

The chain links TRBV5-6 to TRBJ2-4; the D is unclear. The CDR3 has 15 amino acids. V was shortened by 0 bases and J by 0 bases, with 7 bases between the two germline ends. Germline V lookup: CDR1 SGHDT, CDR2 YYEEEE. CDR3 protein: CASSLVPVAKNIQYF. In DNA, the CDR3 is TGTGCCAGCAGCTTGGTACCGGTAGCCAAAAACATTCAGTACTTC. Based on the CDR3 plus reference TRBV5-6 and TRBJ2-4, the full variable domain is DAGVTQSPTHLIKTRGQQVTLRCSPKSGHDTVSWYQQALGQGPQFIFQYYEEEERQRGNFPDRFSGHQFPNYSSELNVNALLLGDSALYLCASSLVPVAKNIQYFGAGTRLSVL.

V is TRBV28 and J is TRBJ1-5; 7 bases are shared with TRBD1. V gave up 3 bases and J gave up 7 bases; unmatched junction bases: 6. From germline, CDR1 is MDHEN and CDR2 SYDVKM. This CDR3 comprises 14 residues. The CDR3 is CASSFGQVGQPQHF. CDR3 DNA: TGTGCCAGCAGTTTTGGACAGGTCGGGCAGCCCCAGCATTTT.

The CDR3 region is CASSRNQGESEKLFF. In DNA form, the CDR3 reads TGTGCCAGCAGCCGTAATCAGGGAGAGAGTGAAAAACTGTTTTTT. The V and J genes are TRBV2 and TRBJ1-4; TRBD1 might be the D (5 bases). Trimming took 6 bases from V and 7 from J, leaving 18 bases between them. Germline CDR1 SNHLY, CDR2 FYNNEI. The CDR3 runs to 15 residues.

The rearrangement links TRBV18 to TRBJ1-2, with D unclear. The CDR3 spans 13 residues. CDR1 and CDR2 (germline): KGHSH, LQKENI. V was shortened by 2 bases and J by 4 bases, with 8 bases between the two germline ends. The CDR3 DNA sequence: TGTGCCAGCTCACCAGACGGATTCTATGGCTACACCTTC. This sequence encodes CASSPDGFYGYTF.

To note about this clone: The sample has other DNA sequences that encode this CDR3 too. V is TRBV5-4 and J is TRBJ1-2; D gene uncertain. The CDR3 is made up of 12 amino acids. Trimming took off 4 bases at V and 4 bases at J, with 8 bases between the two ends. Germline-derived CDR1 and CDR2 are SGHNT and YYREEE (reference sequence). The chain's CDR3 is CASSTDSYGYTF. As DNA, the CDR3 is TGTGCCAGCAGCACGGACTCCTATGGCTACACCTTC. Looking up the rest from reference TRBV5-4 and TRBJ1-2 gives the full variable domain: ETGVTQSPTHLIKTRGQQVTLRCSSQSGHNTVSWYQQALGQGPQFIFQYYREEENGRGNFPPRFSGLQFPNYSSELNVNALELDDSALYLCASSTDSYGYTFGSGTRLTVV.

The rearrangement uses TRBV2 and TRBJ2-1; 7 positions agree with TRBD2. CDR1 and CDR2 from the germline V gene are SNHLY and FYNNEI. Trimming cost V 1 base and J 3 bases; bases outside gene matches: 3. There are 15 residues in the CDR3. The CDR3 sequence: CASSEGGLVYNEQFF. CDR3 nucleotides: TGTGCCAGCAGTGAAGGAGGACTAGTCTACAATGAGCAGTTCTTC.

The gene calls are TRBV7-9 and TRBJ1-6, with D tentatively TRBD1 (6 bases). Looked up from germline, CDR1 is SEHNR and CDR2 is FQNEAQ (reference sequence). Trimming shortened V by 11 bases and J by 7 bases, and 12 bases separated the two germline ends. The CDR3 is made up of 12 amino acids. DNA of the CDR3: TGTGCCGCAGGACAGACAAATTCACCCCTCCACTTT. This encodes CAAGQTNSPLHF.